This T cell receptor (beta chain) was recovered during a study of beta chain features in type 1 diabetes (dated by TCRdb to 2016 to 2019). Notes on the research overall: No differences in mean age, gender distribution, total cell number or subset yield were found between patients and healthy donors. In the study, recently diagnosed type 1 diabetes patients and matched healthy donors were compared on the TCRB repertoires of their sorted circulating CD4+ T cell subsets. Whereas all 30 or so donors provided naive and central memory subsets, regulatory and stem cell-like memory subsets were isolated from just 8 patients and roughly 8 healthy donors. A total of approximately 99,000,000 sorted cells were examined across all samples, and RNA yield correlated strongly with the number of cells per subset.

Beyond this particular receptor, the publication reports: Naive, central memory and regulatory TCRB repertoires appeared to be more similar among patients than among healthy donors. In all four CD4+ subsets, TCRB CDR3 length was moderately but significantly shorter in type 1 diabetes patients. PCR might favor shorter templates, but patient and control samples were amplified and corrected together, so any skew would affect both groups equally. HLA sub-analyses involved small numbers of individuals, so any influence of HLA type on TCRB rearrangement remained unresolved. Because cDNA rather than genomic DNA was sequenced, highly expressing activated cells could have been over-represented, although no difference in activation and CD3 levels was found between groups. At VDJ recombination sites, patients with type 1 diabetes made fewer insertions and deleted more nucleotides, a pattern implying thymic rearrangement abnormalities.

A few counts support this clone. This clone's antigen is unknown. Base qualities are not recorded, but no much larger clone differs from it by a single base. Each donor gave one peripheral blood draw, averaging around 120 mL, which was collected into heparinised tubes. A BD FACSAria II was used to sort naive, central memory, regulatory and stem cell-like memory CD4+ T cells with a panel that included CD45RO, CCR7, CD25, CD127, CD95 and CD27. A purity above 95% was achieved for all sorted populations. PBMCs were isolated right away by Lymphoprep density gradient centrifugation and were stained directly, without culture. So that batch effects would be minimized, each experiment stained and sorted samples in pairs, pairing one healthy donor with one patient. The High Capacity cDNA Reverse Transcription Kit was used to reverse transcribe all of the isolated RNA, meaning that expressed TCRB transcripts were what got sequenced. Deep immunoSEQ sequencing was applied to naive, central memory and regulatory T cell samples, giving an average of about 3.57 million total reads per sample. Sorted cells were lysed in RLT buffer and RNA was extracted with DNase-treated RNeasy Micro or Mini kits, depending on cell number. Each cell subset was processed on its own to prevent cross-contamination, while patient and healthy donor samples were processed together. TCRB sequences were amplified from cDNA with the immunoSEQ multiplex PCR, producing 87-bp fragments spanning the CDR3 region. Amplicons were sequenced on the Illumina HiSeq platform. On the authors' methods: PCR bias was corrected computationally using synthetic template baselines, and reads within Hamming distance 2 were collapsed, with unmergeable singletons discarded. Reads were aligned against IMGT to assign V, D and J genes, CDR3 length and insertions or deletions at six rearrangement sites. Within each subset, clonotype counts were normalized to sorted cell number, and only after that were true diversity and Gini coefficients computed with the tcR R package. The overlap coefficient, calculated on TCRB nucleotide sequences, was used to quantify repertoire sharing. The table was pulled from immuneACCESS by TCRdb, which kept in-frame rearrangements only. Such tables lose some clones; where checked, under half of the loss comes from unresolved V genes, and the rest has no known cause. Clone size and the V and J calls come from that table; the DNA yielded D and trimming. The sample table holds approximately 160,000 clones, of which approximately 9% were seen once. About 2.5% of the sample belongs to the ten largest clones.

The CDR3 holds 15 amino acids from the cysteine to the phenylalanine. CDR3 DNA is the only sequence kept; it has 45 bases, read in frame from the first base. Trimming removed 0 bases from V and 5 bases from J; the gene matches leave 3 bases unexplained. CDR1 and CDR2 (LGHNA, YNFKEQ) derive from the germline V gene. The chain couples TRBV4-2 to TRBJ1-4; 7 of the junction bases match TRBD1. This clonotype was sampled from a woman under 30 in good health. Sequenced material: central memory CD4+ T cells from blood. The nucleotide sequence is TGTGCCAGCAGCCAAGATTCAGGGGGAAATGAAAAACTGTTTTTT. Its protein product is CASSQDSGGNEKLFF.